These 18 T cell receptor beta chains were sequenced from one sample in a study of blood T cell repertoires in COVID-19 (TCRdb year 2020). Library prep was done by the immunoSEQ multiplex PCR assay. TCRdb took this table from immuneACCESS and kept in-frame rearrangements with V and J called. Such tables lack part of the clones; where checked against another copy, unresolved V genes explain under half of the gap, and the rest is unexplained. Within this sample are more than 200,000 clones, with approximately 80% of them counted one time only. The ten largest clones represent around 1.5% of the sample. Sequenced material: peripheral blood. Every receptor here comes from a woman in her forties who had recovered from COVID-19.

V and J are TRBV3-1 (or the pseudogene TRBV3-2) and TRBJ2-5; a possible D gene is TRBD1 (6 bases). This CDR3 has 16 residues. Deletions cut 1 base from V and 5 bases from J, with 17 bases between. Germline-derived CDR1 and CDR2 are LGHDT and YNNKEL (reference sequence). The chain's CDR3 is CASSQVGTSAEETQYF. The DNA of the CDR3 is TGTGCCAGCAGCCAAGTGGGGACATCCGCCGAGGAGACCCAGTACTTC.

The V call is TRBV7-8, the J call TRBJ2-1; 9 bases match TRBD2. The CDR3 spans 12 residues. The trim removed 5 bases at V and 14 bases at J, leaving 7 bases unmatched. CDR1 and CDR2 (germline): SGHVS, FQNEAQ. The CDR3 region is CASSPLAGLKFF. DNA of the CDR3: TGTGCCAGCAGCCCGCTAGCGGGATTGAAGTTCTTC.

The chain is built from TRBV3-1 (or the pseudogene TRBV3-2) and TRBJ1-1, with 10 bases that match TRBD1. Germline CDR1 LGHDT, CDR2 YNNKEL (reference sequence). CDR3 length: 14 residues. The trim removed 1 base at V and 5 bases at J, leaving 1 base unmatched. The CDR3 coding sequence is TGTGCCAGCAGCCAAGGGACAGGGGGGACTGAAGCTTTCTTT. Amino acids: CASSQGTGGTEAFF.

The rearrangement links TRBV6-5 to TRBJ2-7, with D unresolved. This CDR3 has 13 amino acids. CDR1 and CDR2 (germline): MNHEY, SVGAGI. The ends were cut back, 8 bases at V and 2 bases at J, with 13 bases in the middle. CDR3 coding DNA: TGTGCCAGCTCAGAGCGTTCACCCTACGAGCAGTACTTC. It encodes CASSERSPYEQYF.

Only a few counts were recorded for this clone. The genes are TRBV19 and TRBJ1-5, with D perhaps matching TRBD1 (6 bases). Deletions cut 3 bases from V and 2 bases from J, with 11 bases between. Germline V CDR1 and CDR2: LNHDA, SQIVND (reference sequence). The CDR3 loop spans 15 amino acids. Here the CDR3 DNA reads TGTGCCAGTAGTATTTTGGGGGCACGCAATCAGCCCCAGCATTTT. As protein: CASSILGARNQPQHF.

This rearrangement joins TRBV30 to TRBJ1-3; no clear D gene. Germline loops: CDR1 GTSNPN, CDR2 SVGIG (reference sequence). Trimming stripped 2 bases from V and 0 bases from J, with 2 bases between. This CDR3 has 12 residues. CDR3 region: CAWSHSGNTIYF. The CDR3 nucleotides read TGTGCCTGGAGTCACTCTGGAAACACCATATATTTT. Supplemented by reference TRBV30 and TRBJ1-3, the full variable domain reads SQTIHQWPATLVQPVGSPLSLECTVEGTSNPNLYWYRQAAGRGLQLLFYSVGIGQISSEVPQNLSASRPQDRQFILSSKKLLLSDSGFYLCAWSHSGNTIYFGEGSWLTVV.

This sequence joins TRBV11-2 and TRBJ1-2; 7 nucleotides agree with TRBD1. The V segment lost 5 bases and the J segment 8 bases; nucleotides outside the gene matches: 5. This CDR3 has 12 residues. Germline loops: CDR1 SGHAT, CDR2 FQNNGV. The CDR3: CASSPSGGGYTF. DNA of the CDR3: TGTGCCAGCAGCCCCTCAGGGGGAGGCTACACCTTC. The full variable domain, in which reference TRBV11-2 and TRBJ1-2 provide the parts outside the CDR3, is EAGVAQSPRYKIIEKRQSVAFWCNPISGHATLYWYQQILGQGPKLLIQFQNNGVVDDSQLPKDRFSAERLKGVDSTLKIQPAKLEDSAVYLCASSPSGGGYTFGSGTRLTVV.

The sample holds a few counts of this clone. The chain employs TRBV4-3 and TRBJ1-5, with D possibly being TRBD1 (6 bases). The germline CDR1 and CDR2 sequences are LGHNA and YSLEER. The CDR3 contains 16 residues. V lost 0 bases, J lost 8 bases, and 17 bases lay in between. CDR3 in DNA: TGCGCCAGCAGCCAAGAGTGGGCAGGGGATAGAGAGCCCCAGCATTTT. Translated, it gives CASSQEWAGDREPQHF.

The rearrangement joins TRBV7-2 to TRBJ2-5; D unclear. V lost 4 bases to trimming and J lost 4 bases, with 13 bases between them. Germline assignment: CDR1 SGHTA and CDR2 FQGNSA. The CDR3 sequence is 14 residues long. CDR3 DNA: TGTGCCAGCAGCTCCCAGTCCGTCACAGAGACCCAGTACTTC. It translates to CASSSQSVTETQYF.

The gene calls are TRBV2 and TRBJ2-7; D may be TRBD1 (6 bases). Germline V gene lookup returns CDR1 SNHLY and CDR2 FYNNEI. The CDR3 is made up of 15 amino acids. Trimming removed 4 bases from V and 0 bases from J, with 13 bases in between. CDR3 sequence (DNA): TGTGCCAGCAGTGCTATGTTGACAGGCTCCTACGAGCAGTACTTC. Residues: CASSAMLTGSYEQYF.

The chain is built from TRBV5-4 and TRBJ2-1; D may be TRBD1 (5 bases). V lost 4 bases to trimming and J lost 9 bases, with 17 bases between them. Germline V CDR1 and CDR2: SGHNT, YYREEE (reference sequence). The CDR3 length is 14 residues. The CDR3 spells CASSDAQGWSEQFF. The CDR3 bases are TGTGCCAGCAGCGATGCTCAGGGATGGAGTGAGCAGTTCTTC.

The rearrangement links TRBV19 to TRBJ1-5; TRBD1 might be the D (5 bases). CDR3 length: 15 residues. Per germline, CDR1 LNHDA and CDR2 SQIVND (reference sequence). Between the trimmed V and J ends, which lost 7 bases and 5 bases, there was a span of 18 bases. CDR3 sequence (DNA): TGTGCCAGTAAGCGACCAGGGATTGCGGATCAGCCCCAGCATTTT. Translated: CASKRPGIADQPQHF.

This chain connects TRBV6-5 to TRBJ2-7; 8 bases align to TRBD2. Germline V CDR1 and CDR2: MNHEY, SVGAGI. The CDR3 totals 15 residues. J lost 2 bases, V lost 5 bases, and 8 bases had no gene match. This chain's CDR3 is CASSRGLASTYEQYF. The CDR3 DNA sequence: TGTGCCAGCAGTCGCGGACTAGCTTCGACCTACGAGCAGTACTTC.

The chain couples TRBV5-6 to TRBJ2-3, with a possible D match to TRBD2 (5 bases). The CDR3 runs to 15 residues. Germline V CDR1 and CDR2: SGHDT, YYEEEE. V gave up 0 bases and J gave up 0 bases, with 8 bases separating them. CDR3: CASSLGEPSTDTQYF. The CDR3 DNA follows: TGTGCCAGCAGCTTGGGGGAGCCTAGCACAGATACGCAGTATTTT.

The chain is built from TRBV19 and TRBJ2-7; possible D gene TRBD2, 5 bases. This CDR3 is 13 amino acids long. Deletions cut 4 bases from V and 4 bases from J, with 11 bases between. The germline V gene encodes CDR1 LNHDA and CDR2 SQIVND (reference sequence). The CDR3 DNA sequence: TGTGCCAGTAGTACTGGTAGAGGGTACGAGCAGTACTTC. Its protein is CASSTGRGYEQYF. Variable domain in full (rest from reference TRBV19 and TRBJ2-7): DGGITQSPKYLFRKEGQNVTLSCEQNLNHDAMYWYRQDPGQGLRLIYYSQIVNDFQKGDIAEGYSVSREKKESFPLTVTSAQKNPTAFYLCASSTGRGYEQYFGPGTRLTVT.

The chain employs TRBV6-2 or TRBV6-3 and TRBJ2-7; tentatively, D is TRBD1 (5 bases). Germline V gene lookup returns CDR1 MNHEY and CDR2 SVGEGT. V was trimmed by 5 bases and J by 3 bases, leaving 11 bases between them. The CDR3 has 13 amino acids. The CDR3 nucleotides read TGTGCCAGCAGTCGAGACAGAGACTACGAGCAGTACTTC. The encoded protein is CASSRDRDYEQYF.

V gene TRBV6-1 combines with J gene TRBJ1-2, with D unclear. This CDR3 contains 16 residues. Germline V gene lookup returns CDR1 MNHNS and CDR2 SASEGT. V was clipped by 1 base and J by 3 bases, with 15 bases between them. The CDR3 DNA reads as TGTGCCAGCAGTGAAGATCTCGACACGATTGACTATGGCTACACCTTC. This encodes CASSEDLDTIDYGYTF.

CDR3 sequence: CASSLLADTQYF. CDR3 in DNA: TGTGCCAGCAGTTTACTAGCAGATACGCAGTATTTT. This chain uses TRBV12-3 or TRBV12-4 with TRBJ2-3, with D unclear. This CDR3 region has 12 residues. The ends were cut back, 2 bases at V and 4 bases at J, with 4 bases in the middle.